These T cell receptor beta chains were read from a single sample in a study of vaccination effects on CD4 cells after COVID-19. No antigen has been assigned to these receptors. Clones were read by immunoSEQ multiplex PCR, and TCRdb kept only the in-frame ones, dropping some. The repertoire holds fewer than 35,000 clones, with 65% as singletons. Sample: CD4+ T cells from PBMCs cultured without peptide, taken before COVID-19 vaccination. All receptors come from a human donor who received a COVID-19 vaccine. The CDR3 runs from the conserved cysteine through the conserved F or W. A D gene is named only where the DNA matches it firmly. Size is omitted from some rows. Given values are once, few, many or a class for expanded clones.

TRBD2	-	TRBV4-1	TRBJ2-2	CASSQGGLAGAGGELFF	TGCGCCAGCAGCCAAGGGGGACTAGCGGGAGCGGGCGGGGAGCTGTTTTTT
-	-	TRBV11-2	TRBJ2-5	CASSLTPGKQETQYF	TGTGCCAGCAGCTTGACCCCCGGGAAACAAGAGACCCAGTACTTC
-	-	TRBV29-1	TRBJ2-1	CSVDPTHEQFF	TGCAGCGTTGACCCGACTCATGAGCAGTTCTTC
TRBD2	-	TRBV4-2	TRBJ2-1	CASSPGSVFSGNSDEQFF	TGTGCCAGCAGCCCAGGATCGGTGTTTAGCGGGAATAGCGATGAGCAGTTCTTC
-	-	TRBV7-8	TRBJ2-3	CASNERKSSTDTQYF	TGTGCCAGCAACGAGCGGAAGTCTAGCACAGATACGCAGTATTTT
-	-	TRBV3-1/TRBV3-2	TRBJ2-2	CASSQVRWANTGELFF	TGTGCCAGCAGCCAAGTTAGGTGGGCGAACACCGGGGAGCTGTTTTTT
-	few	TRBV4-1	TRBJ2-7	CASSQFEEQYF	TGCGCCAGCAGCCAATTTGAAGAGCAGTACTTC
-	few	TRBV11-3	TRBJ2-1	CASSFLPTNEQFF	TGTGCCAGCAGCTTCCTCCCAACTAATGAGCAGTTCTTC
TRBD1	few	TRBV5-5	TRBJ1-2	CASSFGTGGLGYGYTF	TGTGCCAGCAGCTTCGGGACAGGGGGCCTTGGCTATGGCTACACCTTC
-	-	TRBV10-3	TRBJ2-1	CAIMPSGGGYNEQFF	TGTGCCATCATGCCCTCAGGCGGCGGTTACAATGAGCAGTTCTTC
TRBD1	few	TRBV20-1	TRBJ1-1	CSASPTGGAFF	TGCAGTGCTAGCCCTACAGGGGGAGCTTTCTTT
-	-	TRBV29-1	TRBJ1-3	CSAKTAGNTIYF	TGCAGCGCCAAAACCGCTGGAAACACCATATATTTT
TRBD2	-	TRBV3-1/TRBV3-2	TRBJ2-2	CASSQSLAGGPGELFF	TGTGCCAGCAGCCAATCACTAGCGGGAGGGCCCGGGGAGCTGTTTTTT
-	-	TRBV14	TRBJ2-5	CASSQDRGLIETQYF	TGTGCCAGCAGCCAAGACCGGGGCTTAATAGAGACCCAGTACTTC
-	-	TRBV11-2	TRBJ1-3	CASTSVRGSGNTIYF	-
-	-	TRBV10-2	TRBJ2-7	CASSEGGWESTYEQYF	TGCGCCAGCAGTGAAGGAGGTTGGGAGAGTACCTACGAGCAGTACTTC
-	-	TRBV5-8	TRBJ2-3	CASSASGDTQYF	TGTGCCAGCAGCGCGAGCGGGGATACGCAGTATTTT
TRBD2	-	TRBV6-2/TRBV6-3	TRBJ2-1	CASSYRRGGGSNEQFF	TGTGCCAGCAGTTACCGCCGCGGGGGGGGGAGCAATGAGCAGTTCTTC
-	-	TRBV12-5	TRBJ2-7	CASGLYGGYEQYF	TGTGCTAGTGGTTTGTATGGGGGTTACGAGCAGTACTTC
-	-	TRBV5-6	TRBJ1-6	CASSALPSYNSPLHF	TGTGCCAGCAGCGCATTACCCTCCTATAATTCACCCCTCCACTTT
TRBD1	-	TRBV7-9	TRBJ1-1	CASSSPDRGVSEAFF	TGTGCCAGCAGCTCACCGGACAGGGGAGTCTCTGAAGCTTTCTTT
-	-	TRBV7-9	TRBJ2-1	CASSLWGVDNEQFF	TGTGCCAGCAGCTTATGGGGGGTAGACAATGAGCAGTTCTTC
TRBD1	-	TRBV5-1	TRBJ1-1	CASSGPGTVTEAFF	TGCGCCAGCAGCGGTCCCGGGACAGTCACTGAAGCTTTCTTT
-	few	TRBV7-2	TRBJ1-1	CASSSWANTEAFF	TGTGCCAGCAGCTCGTGGGCTAACACTGAAGCTTTCTTT
-	-	TRBV3-1/TRBV3-2	TRBJ2-5	CASSQGNYGPETQYF	TGTGCCAGCAGCCAAGGAAACTACGGGCCAGAGACCCAGTACTTC
-	few	TRBV5-1	TRBJ1-4	CASSYGTALGYNEKLFF	TGCGCCAGCAGCTACGGGACCGCTCTTGGCTATAATGAAAAACTGTTTTTT
-	-	TRBV10-1	TRBJ2-1	CASSEGGYNEQFF	TGCGCCAGCTCCGAGGGGGGTTACAATGAGCAGTTCTTC
TRBD2	few	TRBV4-2	TRBJ2-2	CASSRDRSGVGELFF	TGTGCCAGCAGCCGCGACCGGAGCGGGGTCGGGGAGCTGTTTTTT
TRBD1	-	TRBV9	TRBJ2-3	CASSLRQGGTDTQYF	TGTGCCAGCAGCCTCCGACAGGGGGGCACAGATACGCAGTATTTT
-	-	TRBV9	TRBJ2-2	CASSDSRGGPGELFF	TGTGCCAGCAGCGATTCGCGGGGAGGTCCCGGGGAGCTGTTTTTT
-	-	TRBV6-1	TRBJ1-1	CASSEGQLNTEAFF	TGTGCCAGCAGTGAAGGACAGCTTAACACTGAAGCTTTCTTT
-	-	TRBV24-1	TRBJ2-3	CATSDLTSTDTQYF	TGTGCCACCAGTGATTTAACTAGCACAGATACGCAGTATTTT
-	-	TRBV5-5	TRBJ2-1	CASDKGYNEQFF	TGTGCCAGCGATAAGGGGTACAATGAGCAGTTCTTC
TRBD1	-	TRBV2	TRBJ1-2	CASSEAETGNNYGYTF	TGTGCCAGCAGTGAAGCGGAGACAGGGAACAACTATGGCTACACCTTC
-	-	TRBV3-1/TRBV3-2	TRBJ1-5	CASSQGLTWGPYQPQHF	TGTGCCAGCAGCCAAGGGTTAACTTGGGGCCCATATCAGCCCCAGCATTTT
TRBD2	few	TRBV18	TRBJ2-1	CASSPQSGDNEQFF	TGTGCCAGCTCACCACAGAGCGGGGATAATGAGCAGTTCTTC